Below are 3 T cell receptor beta chains sequenced from a single sample in a study of blood T cell repertoires in COVID-19. Using immunoSEQ multiplex PCR, the repertoire was profiled, and TCRdb retains in-frame clones only, with some absent. Found here are about 59,000 clones, around 67% of them singletons; the top ten hold 14%. The sequenced sample consisted of peripheral blood. The receptors were sampled from a woman aged 70-85 years with acute or convalescent COVID-19.

The chain uses TRBV2 and TRBJ1-2; no clear D gene. V was pared by 4 bases and J by 3 bases, with 12 bases between. The CDR3 contains 14 residues. Germline-derived CDR1 and CDR2 are SNHLY and FYNNEI. CDR3 sequence (DNA): TGTGCCAGCAGTGGGTTAACCGGTGACTATGGCTACACCTTC. Translating gives CASSGLTGDYGYTF.

In its sample, this clone was seen a few times. The chain recombines TRBV4-1 with TRBJ1-2; 12 bases line up with TRBD1. V was pared by 5 bases and J by 7 bases, with 14 bases of the junction left unmatched. Germline-derived CDR1 and CDR2 are MGHRA and YSYEKL. The CDR3 has 17 residues. In nucleotides, the CDR3 is TGCGCCAGCAGCTTCCTAACTGGGGACAGGGGGCGCGCTGGCTACACCTTC. It codes for CASSFLTGDRGRAGYTF.

The J gene is TRBJ1-6, the V gene TRBV5-1, with 7 positions matching TRBD1. V lost 4 bases to trimming and J lost 7 bases; unmatched junction nucleotides: 11. The CDR3 has 16 amino acids. CDR1 and CDR2 from the germline V gene are SGHRS and YFSETQ. CDR3 sequence reads: CASSRTGTDRNSPLHF. The CDR3 DNA sequence: TGCGCCAGCAGCCGCACCGGGACAGATAGAAATTCACCCCTCCACTTT. The variable domain in full, completed from reference TRBV5-1 and TRBJ1-6, reads KAGVTQTPRYLIKTRGQQVTLSCSPISGHRSVSWYQQTPGQGLQFLFEYFSETQRNKGNFPGRFSGRQFSNSRSEMNVSTLELGDSALYLCASSRTGTDRNSPLHFGNGTRLTVT.